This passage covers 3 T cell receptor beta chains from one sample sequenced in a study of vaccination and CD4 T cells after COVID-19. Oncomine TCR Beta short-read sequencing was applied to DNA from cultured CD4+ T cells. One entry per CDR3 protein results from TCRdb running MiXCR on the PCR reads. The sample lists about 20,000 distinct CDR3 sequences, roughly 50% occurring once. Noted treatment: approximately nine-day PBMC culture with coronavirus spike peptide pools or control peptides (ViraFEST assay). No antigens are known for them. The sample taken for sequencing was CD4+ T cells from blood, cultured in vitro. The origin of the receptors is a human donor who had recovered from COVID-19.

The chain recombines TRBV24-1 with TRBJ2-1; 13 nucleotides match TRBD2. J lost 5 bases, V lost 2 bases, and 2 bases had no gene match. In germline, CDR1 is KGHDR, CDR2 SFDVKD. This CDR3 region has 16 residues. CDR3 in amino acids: CATSDWTSGSHNEQFF. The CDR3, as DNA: TGTGCCACCAGTGATTGGACTAGCGGGAGCCACAATGAGCAGTTCTTC.

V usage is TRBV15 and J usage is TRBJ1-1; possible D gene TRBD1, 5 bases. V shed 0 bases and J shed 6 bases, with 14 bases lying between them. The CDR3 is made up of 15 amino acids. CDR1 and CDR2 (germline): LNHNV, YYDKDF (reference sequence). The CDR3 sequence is CATSRDVGGTAEAFF. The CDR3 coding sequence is TGTGCCACCAGCAGAGATGTCGGGGGTACCGCTGAAGCTTTCTTT.

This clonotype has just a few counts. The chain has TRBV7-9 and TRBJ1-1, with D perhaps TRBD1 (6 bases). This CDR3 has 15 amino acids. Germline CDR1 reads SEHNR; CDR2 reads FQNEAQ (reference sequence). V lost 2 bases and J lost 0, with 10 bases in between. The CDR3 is CASSLLGTMNTEAFF. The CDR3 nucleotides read TGTGCCAGCAGCTTACTTGGGACAATGAACACTGAAGCTTTCTTT. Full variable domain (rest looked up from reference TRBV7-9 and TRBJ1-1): DTGVSQNPRHKITKRGQNVTFRCDPISEHNRLYWYRQTLGQGPEFLTYFQNEAQLEKSRLLSDRFSAERPKGSFSTLEIQRTEQGDSAMYLCASSLLGTMNTEAFFGQGTRLTVV.